This T cell receptor beta chain was profiled in a study of T cell repertoires in cytomegalovirus infection. Across the study: Based on public TCR beta signatures, there were indications of CMV infection and of a matching HLA type.

The junction had 2 bases not matched to a gene; V was cut back by 4 bases and J by 5 bases. The germline CDR1 and CDR2 sequences are SGHTA and FQGNSA. The CDR3 consists of 13 residues. Worth noting for this clonotype: Its target is unknown.

General study results and limits: CMV-specific TCR beta clonotypes restricted by HLA-C were the ones dominating the ex vivo response.

TCRdb independently ran MiXCR on the reads; one entry per CDR3 protein. Of under 50,000 distinct CDR3 sequences listed, 20% are singletons. The receptor was isolated from a human donor in good health (CMV status not recorded). Some clones in this sample may be carry-over from other donors' samples. V and J are TRBV7-2 and TRBJ2-1; 7 bases match TRBD1. The specimen sequenced was PBMCs, sequenced either directly or after in vitro stimulation (not recorded which). The CDR3 is CASSSTGNNEQFF. The CDR3 nucleotides are TGTGCCAGCAGCTCGACAGGGAACAATGAGCAGTTCTTC.